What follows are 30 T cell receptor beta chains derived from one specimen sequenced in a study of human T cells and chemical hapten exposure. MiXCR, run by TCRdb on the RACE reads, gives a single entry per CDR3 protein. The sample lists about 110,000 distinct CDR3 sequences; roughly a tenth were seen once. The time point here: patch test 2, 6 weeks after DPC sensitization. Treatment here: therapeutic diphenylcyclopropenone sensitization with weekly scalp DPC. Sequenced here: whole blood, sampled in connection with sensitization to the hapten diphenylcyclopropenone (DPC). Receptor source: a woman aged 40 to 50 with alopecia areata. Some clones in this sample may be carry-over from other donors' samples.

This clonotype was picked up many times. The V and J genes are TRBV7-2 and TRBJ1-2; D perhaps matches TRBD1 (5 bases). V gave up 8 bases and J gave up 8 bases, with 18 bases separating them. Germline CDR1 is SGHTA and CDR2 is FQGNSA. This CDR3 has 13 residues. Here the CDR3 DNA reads TGTGCCAGCGCTCCACTGGGGGGAGGAGGCTACACCTTC. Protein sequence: CASAPLGGGGYTF.

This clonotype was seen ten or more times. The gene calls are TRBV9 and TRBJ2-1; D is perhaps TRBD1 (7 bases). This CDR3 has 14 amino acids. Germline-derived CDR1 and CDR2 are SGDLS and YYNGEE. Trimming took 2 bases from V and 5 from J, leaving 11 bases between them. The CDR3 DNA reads TGTGCCAGCAGCGTGGGGGGACAGAACAATGAGCAGTTCTTC. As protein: CASSVGGQNNEQFF.

The CDR3 sequence: CASSPHSSNSYYGYTF. The CDR3 region has the DNA TGTGCCAGCAGTCCTCATTCCTCTAACTCCTACTATGGCTACACCTTC. This chain uses TRBV7-2 with TRBJ1-2; D gene uncertain. There are 16 residues in the CDR3. CDR1 and CDR2 (germline): SGHTA, FQGNSA. The V and J ends lost 6 bases and 3 bases respectively, with 20 bases between them.

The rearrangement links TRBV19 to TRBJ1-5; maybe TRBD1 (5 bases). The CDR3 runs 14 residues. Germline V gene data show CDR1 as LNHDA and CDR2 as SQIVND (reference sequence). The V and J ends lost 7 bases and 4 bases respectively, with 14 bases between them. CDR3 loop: CASKVSGNNQPQHF. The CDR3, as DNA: TGTGCCAGTAAGGTGTCAGGGAATAATCAGCCCCAGCATTTT.

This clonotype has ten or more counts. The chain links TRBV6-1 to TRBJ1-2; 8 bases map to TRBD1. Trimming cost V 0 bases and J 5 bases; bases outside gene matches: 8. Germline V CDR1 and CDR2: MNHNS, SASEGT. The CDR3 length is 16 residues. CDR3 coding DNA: TGTGCCAGCAGTGAAGCGGCAGGGACAGGTGTATATGGCTACACCTTC. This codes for CASSEAAGTGVYGYTF.

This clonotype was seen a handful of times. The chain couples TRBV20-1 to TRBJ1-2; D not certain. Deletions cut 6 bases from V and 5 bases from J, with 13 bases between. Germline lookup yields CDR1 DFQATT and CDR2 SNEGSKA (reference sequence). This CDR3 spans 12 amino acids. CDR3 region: CSATPEWYGYTF. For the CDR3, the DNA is TGCAGTGCGACGCCCGAGTGGTATGGCTACACCTTC.

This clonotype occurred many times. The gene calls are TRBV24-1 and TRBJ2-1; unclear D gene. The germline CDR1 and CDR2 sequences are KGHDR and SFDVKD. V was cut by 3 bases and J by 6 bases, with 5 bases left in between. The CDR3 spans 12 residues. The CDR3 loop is CATSDRVNEQFF. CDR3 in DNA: TGTGCCACCAGTGATCGGGTCAATGAGCAGTTCTTC.

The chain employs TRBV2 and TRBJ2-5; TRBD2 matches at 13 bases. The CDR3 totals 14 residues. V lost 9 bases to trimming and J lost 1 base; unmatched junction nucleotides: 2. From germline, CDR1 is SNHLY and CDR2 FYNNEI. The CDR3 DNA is TGTGCCAGAACTAGCGGGGGGGCCCAAGAGACCCAGTACTTC. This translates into CARTSGGAQETQYF.

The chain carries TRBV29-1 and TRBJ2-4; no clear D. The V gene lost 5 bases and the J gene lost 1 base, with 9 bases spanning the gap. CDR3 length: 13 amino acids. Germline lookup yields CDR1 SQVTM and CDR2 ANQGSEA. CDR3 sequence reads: CSVQIAAKNIQYF. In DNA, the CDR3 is TGCAGCGTTCAGATTGCGGCCAAAAACATTCAGTACTTC.

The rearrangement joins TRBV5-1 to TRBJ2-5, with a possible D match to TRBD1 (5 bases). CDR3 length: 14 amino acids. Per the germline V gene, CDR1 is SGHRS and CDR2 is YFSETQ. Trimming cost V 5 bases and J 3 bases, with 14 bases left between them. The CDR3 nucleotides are TGCGCCAGCAGAACACAACCGACAGAAGAGACCCAGTACTTC. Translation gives CASRTQPTEETQYF. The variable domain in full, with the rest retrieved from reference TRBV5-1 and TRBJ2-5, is KAGVTQTPRYLIKTRGQQVTLSCSPISGHRSVSWYQQTPGQGLQFLFEYFSETQRNKGNFPGRFSGRQFSNSRSEMNVSTLELGDSALYLCASRTQPTEETQYFGPGTRLLVL.

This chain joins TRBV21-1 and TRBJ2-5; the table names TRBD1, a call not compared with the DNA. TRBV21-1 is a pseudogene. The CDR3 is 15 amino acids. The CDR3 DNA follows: TGTGCCAGCAGCCCCCAAGGGGAGCGATCCGGGACCCAGTACTTC. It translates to CASSPQGERSGTQYF.

The CDR3: CASSLDRPYEQYF. DNA of the CDR3: TGTGCCAGCAGCTTAGACAGGCCTTACGAGCAGTACTTC. The chain links TRBV7-2 to TRBJ2-7, with TRBD1 as a possible D gene (5 bases). This CDR3 comprises 13 residues. Germline V gives CDR1 SGHTA, CDR2 FQGNSA. V lost 1 base, J lost 4 bases, and 8 bases lay in between.

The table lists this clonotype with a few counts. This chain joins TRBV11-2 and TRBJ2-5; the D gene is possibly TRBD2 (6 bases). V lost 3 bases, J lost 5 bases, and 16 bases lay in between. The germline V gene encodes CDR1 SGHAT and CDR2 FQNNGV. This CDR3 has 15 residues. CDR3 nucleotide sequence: TGTGCCAGCAGCTTCTCCGGGGGAAACGGGGAGACCCAGTACTTC. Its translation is CASSFSGGNGETQYF.

The CDR3 protein is CASSVESRISTDTQYF. The CDR3 DNA is TGTGCCAGCAGCGTAGAATCCCGGATTAGCACAGATACGCAGTATTTT. This chain uses TRBV9 with TRBJ2-3; D is ambiguous. The germline V gene has CDR1 SGDLS and CDR2 YYNGEE. The V end was cut by 0 bases, the J end by 0 bases, with 11 bases between. This CDR3 is 16 amino acids long.

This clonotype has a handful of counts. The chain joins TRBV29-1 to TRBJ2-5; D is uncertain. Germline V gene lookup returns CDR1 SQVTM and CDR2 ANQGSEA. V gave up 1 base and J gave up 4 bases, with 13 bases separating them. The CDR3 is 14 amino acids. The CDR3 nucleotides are TGCAGCGTTGAAGTGCTACAGCGCGGAGAGACCCAGTACTTC. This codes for CSVEVLQRGETQYF.

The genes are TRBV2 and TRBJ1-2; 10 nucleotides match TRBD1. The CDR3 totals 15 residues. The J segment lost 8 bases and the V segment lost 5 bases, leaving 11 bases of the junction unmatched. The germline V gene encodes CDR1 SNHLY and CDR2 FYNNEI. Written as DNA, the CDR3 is TGTGCCAGCAGTAACGAACCGGGACAGGGGAGCGGCTACACCTTC. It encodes CASSNEPGQGSGYTF.

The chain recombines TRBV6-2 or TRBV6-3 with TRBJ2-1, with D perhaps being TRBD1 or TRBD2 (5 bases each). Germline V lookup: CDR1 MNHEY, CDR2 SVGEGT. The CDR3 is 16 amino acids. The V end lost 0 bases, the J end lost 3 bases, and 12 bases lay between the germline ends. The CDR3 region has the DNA TGTGCCAGCAGTTACTCGCCGGGACGCGGCTACAATGAGCAGTTCTTC. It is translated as CASSYSPGRGYNEQFF.

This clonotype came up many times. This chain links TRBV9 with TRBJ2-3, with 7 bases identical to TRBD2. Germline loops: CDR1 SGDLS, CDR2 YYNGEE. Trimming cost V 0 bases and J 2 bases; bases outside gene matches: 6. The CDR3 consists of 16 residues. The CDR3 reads CASSVAASGYTDTQYF. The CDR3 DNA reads TGTGCCAGCAGCGTAGCCGCTAGCGGCTACACAGATACGCAGTATTTT.

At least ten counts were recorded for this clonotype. The CDR3 is CASSLGGGTQPQHF. The CDR3 DNA reads TGTGCCAGCAGCTTAGGAGGGGGCACTCAGCCCCAGCATTTT. The V call is TRBV11-2, the J call TRBJ1-5; TRBD1 matches at 7 bases. The germline V gene encodes CDR1 SGHAT and CDR2 FQNNGV. This CDR3 has 14 residues. After removal of 1 base from V and 6 bases from J, the junction contained 3 bases not matched to a gene.

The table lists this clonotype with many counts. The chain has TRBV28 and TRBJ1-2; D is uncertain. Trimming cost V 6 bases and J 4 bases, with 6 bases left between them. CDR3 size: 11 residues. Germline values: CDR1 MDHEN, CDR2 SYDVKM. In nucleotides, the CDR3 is TGTGCCAGCAGGATGGCCTATGGCTACACCTTC. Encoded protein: CASRMAYGYTF.

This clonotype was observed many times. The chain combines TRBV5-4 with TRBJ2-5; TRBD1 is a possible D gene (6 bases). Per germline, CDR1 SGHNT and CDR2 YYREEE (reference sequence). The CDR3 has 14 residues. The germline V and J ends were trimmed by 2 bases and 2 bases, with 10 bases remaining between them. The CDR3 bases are TGTGCCAGCAGCTTACGACAGGATCAAGAGACCCAGTACTTC. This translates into CASSLRQDQETQYF.

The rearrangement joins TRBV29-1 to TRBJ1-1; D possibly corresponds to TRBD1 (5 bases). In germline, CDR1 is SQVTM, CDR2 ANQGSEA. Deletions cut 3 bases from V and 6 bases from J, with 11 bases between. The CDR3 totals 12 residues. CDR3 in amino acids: CSVDQGAAEAFF. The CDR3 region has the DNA TGCAGCGTTGACCAGGGTGCGGCTGAAGCTTTCTTT.

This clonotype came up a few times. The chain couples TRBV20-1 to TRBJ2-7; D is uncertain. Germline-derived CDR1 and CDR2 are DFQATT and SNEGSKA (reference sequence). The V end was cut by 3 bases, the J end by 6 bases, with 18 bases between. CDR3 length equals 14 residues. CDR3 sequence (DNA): TGCAGTGCTAGTATCCCCTCTGGCCTTTCCGAGCAGTACTTC. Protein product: CSASIPSGLSEQYF.

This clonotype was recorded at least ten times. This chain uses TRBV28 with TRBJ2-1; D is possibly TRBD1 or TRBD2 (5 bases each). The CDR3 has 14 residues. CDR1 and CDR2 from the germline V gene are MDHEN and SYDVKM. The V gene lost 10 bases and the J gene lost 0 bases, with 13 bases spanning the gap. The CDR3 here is CATEGQSSYNEQFF. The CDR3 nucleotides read TGTGCCACTGAGGGGCAAAGCTCCTACAATGAGCAGTTCTTC.

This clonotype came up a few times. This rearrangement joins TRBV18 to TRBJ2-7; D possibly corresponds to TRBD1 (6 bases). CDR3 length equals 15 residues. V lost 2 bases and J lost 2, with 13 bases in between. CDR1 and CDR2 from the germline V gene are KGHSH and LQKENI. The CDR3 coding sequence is TGTGCCAGCTCACCAGCAGGGGCTGCGGCCTACGAGCAGTACTTC. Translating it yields CASSPAGAAAYEQYF.

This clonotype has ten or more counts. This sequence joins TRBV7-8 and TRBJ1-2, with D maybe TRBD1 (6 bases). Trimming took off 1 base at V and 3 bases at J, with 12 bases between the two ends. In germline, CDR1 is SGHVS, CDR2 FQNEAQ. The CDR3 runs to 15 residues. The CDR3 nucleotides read TGTGCCAGCAGCTTAGGAGCGAGGGGGGACTATGGCTACACCTTC. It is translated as CASSLGARGDYGYTF.

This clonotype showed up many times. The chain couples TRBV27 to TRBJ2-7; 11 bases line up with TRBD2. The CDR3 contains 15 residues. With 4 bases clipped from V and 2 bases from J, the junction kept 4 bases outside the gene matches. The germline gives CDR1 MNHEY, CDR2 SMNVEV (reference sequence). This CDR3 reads CASSSLSGGAYEQYF. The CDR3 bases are TGTGCCAGCAGTTCACTTAGCGGGGGGGCCTACGAGCAGTACTTC.

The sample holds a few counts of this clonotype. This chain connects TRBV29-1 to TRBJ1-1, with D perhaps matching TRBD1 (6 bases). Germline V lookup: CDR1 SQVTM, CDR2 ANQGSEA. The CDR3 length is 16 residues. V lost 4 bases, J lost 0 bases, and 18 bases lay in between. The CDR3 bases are TGCAGCGTTGGACGAGGGGGGAATCCAATGAACACTGAAGCTTTCTTT. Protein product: CSVGRGGNPMNTEAFF. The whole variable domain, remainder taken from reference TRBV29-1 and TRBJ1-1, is SAVISQKPSRDICQRGTSLTIQCQVDSQVTMMFWYRQQPGQSLTLIATANQGSEATYESGFVIDKFPISRPNLTFSTLTVSNMSPEDSSIYLCSVGRGGNPMNTEAFFGQGTRLTVV.

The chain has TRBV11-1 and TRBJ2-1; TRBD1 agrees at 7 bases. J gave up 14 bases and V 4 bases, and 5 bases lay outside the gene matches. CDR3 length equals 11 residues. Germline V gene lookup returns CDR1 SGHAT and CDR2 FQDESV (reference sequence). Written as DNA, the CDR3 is TGTGCCAGCAGCTCCGACAGGGTGAAGTTCTTC. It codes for CASSSDRVKFF.

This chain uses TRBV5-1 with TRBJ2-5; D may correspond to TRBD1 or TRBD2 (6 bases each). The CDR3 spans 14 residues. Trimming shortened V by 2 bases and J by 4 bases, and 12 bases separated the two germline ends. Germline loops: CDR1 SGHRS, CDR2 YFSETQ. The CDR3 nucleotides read TGCGCCAGCAGCTTCTCGGGGGCCGTAGAGACCCAGTACTTC. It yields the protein CASSFSGAVETQYF.